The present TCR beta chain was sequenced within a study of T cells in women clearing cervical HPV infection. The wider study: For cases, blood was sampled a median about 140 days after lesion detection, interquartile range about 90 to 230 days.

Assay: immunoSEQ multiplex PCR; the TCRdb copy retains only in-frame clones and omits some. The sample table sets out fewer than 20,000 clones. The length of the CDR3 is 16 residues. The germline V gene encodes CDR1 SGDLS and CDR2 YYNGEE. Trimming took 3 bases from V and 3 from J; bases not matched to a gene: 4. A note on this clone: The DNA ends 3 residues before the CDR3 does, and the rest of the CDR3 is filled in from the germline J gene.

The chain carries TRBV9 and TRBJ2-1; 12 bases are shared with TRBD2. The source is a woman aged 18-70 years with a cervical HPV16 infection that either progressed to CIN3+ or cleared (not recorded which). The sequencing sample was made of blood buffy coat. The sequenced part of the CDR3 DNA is TGTGCCAGCAGCGGTCCACTAGCGGGAGGCTACAATGAG. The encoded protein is CASSGPLAGGYNE. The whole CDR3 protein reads CASSGPLAGGYNEQFF.